This T cell receptor beta chain was observed in a study of graft-versus-host responses after intestinal transplantation. Study-wide background: All of the recipients had induction that used anti-thymocyte globulin, then tacrolimus and steroids for 2 to 3 years.

Concerning this clone: Its specificity is unknown.

Using immunoSEQ multiplex PCR, the repertoire was profiled, and TCRdb retains in-frame clones only, with some absent. Seen here are approximately 97,000 clones, 85% to 95% observed once, and the top ten hold approximately 0.064%. Germline V gene data show CDR1 as SEHNR and CDR2 as FQNEAQ (reference sequence). CDR3 size: 11 residues. The V end was cut by 6 bases, the J end by 5 bases, with 7 bases between. The clonotype was recovered from a human donor who was the organ donor for an intestinal transplant. V gene TRBV7-9 combines with J gene TRBJ2-5; D not certain. The sample in question was unstimulated CD8+ T cells sorted from spleen or lymph node cells, obtained before transplant. CDR3 nucleotides: TGTGCCAGCAGGAACGGGGAGACCCAGTACTTC. Translation: CASRNGETQYF.